The rows below give T cell receptor beta chains drawn from one sample of a study of tumor-infiltrating lymphocytes in primary liver carcinoma. TCRdb called the multiplex PCR reads again in MiXCR, with one record for every CDR3 protein. This sample has 310,000 or so distinct CDR3 sequences; roughly three fifths occur once, and the top ten carry approximately 17%. Sequencing was done on a sample of peripheral blood. Every receptor here comes from a woman aged 25 to 45 with primary liver carcinoma and hepatitis B virus infection. Each CDR3 is given with its conserved first and last residue. A D gene is named only where the DNA matches it firmly. Part of the rows lack a size; the others show once, few, many or a class for expanded clones.

size	V	D	J	DNA	CDR3
few	TRBV28	-	TRBJ2-5	TGTGCCAGCAGTTTACGCGTGGAGACCCAGTACTTC	CASSLRVETQYF
-	TRBV7-2	TRBD2	TRBJ2-1	TGTGCCAGCAGTAAGACGGGAGGCTCCTACAATGAGCAGTTCTTC	CASSKTGGSYNEQFF
many	TRBV12-3/TRBV12-4	-	TRBJ2-7	TGTGCCAGCGCAAGACGGGCAGGGAGGCTCTACGAGCAGTACTTC	CASARRAGRLYEQYF
-	TRBV29-1	-	TRBJ1-2	TGCAGCGTCGAAAGCGCGCGGCGAGCCTATGGCTACACCTTC	CSVESARRAYGYTF
-	TRBV6-2/TRBV6-3	TRBD2	TRBJ2-2	TGTGCCAGCGAAGTCGGTCTCACCGGGACTATGGCCACCGGGGAGCTGTTTTTT	CASEVGLTGTMATGELFF
once	TRBV11-2	-	TRBJ2-7	TGTGCCAGTAGCTTAGAGAGGGTGTACGAGCAGTACTTC	CASSLERVYEQYF
-	TRBV7-9	-	TRBJ2-1	TGTGCCAGCAATAGACTAGGGGGTGGCAGTGAGCAGTTCTTC	CASNRLGGGSEQFF
-	TRBV11-2	-	TRBJ2-4	TGTGCCAGCAACTCACAGGGTCTAGACAAAAACATTCAGTACTTC	CASNSQGLDKNIQYF
-	TRBV12-3/TRBV12-4	TRBD1	TRBJ1-5	TGTGCCAGCAGAGTGGGACAGGGAGACAATCAGCCCCAGCATTTT	CASRVGQGDNQPQHF
-	TRBV6-5	-	TRBJ1-2	TGTGCCAGCAGTTACTCCGGACAGAGCGGCCCCCATGGCTACACCTTC	CASSYSGQSGPHGYTF
few	TRBV7-9	-	TRBJ1-2	TGTGCCAGCAGTTCTGGGACCGTGTATGGCTACACCTTC	CASSSGTVYGYTF
many	TRBV6-2/TRBV6-3	-	TRBJ2-7	TGTGCCAGCGCTAATAGTTACTACGAGCAGTACTTC	CASANSYYEQYF
few	TRBV28	-	TRBJ2-5	TGTGCCAGCAGTTTTGGGGTGATTCAAGAGACCCAGTACTTC	CASSFGVIQETQYF
-	TRBV11-3	TRBD2	TRBJ2-1	TGTGCCAGTAGCTTTAGGGGACTAGCGGACAATGAGCAGTTATTC	CASSFRGLADNEQLF
many	TRBV4-3	-	TRBJ2-3	TGCGCCAGCAGCCAAGATGCCTGGGGGAGCTCCAATACGCAGTATTTT	CASSQDAWGSSNTQYF
-	TRBV11-2	TRBD1	TRBJ2-5	TGTGCCAGCAGCTTGGGACCGGCGACAGGGATCCAGTACTTC	CASSLGPATGIQYF
-	TRBV4-1	-	TRBJ2-1	TGCGCCAGCAGCCAAGGGCTAGTGGGATTGCAGTTCTTC	CASSQGLVGLQFF
-	TRBV30	-	TRBJ1-1	TGTGCCTGGAGTGACGGGGGTGAAGCTTTCTTT	CAWSDGGEAFF
many	TRBV11-3	-	TRBJ2-1	TGTGCCAGCAGCTTAGGCCATAGTCAGTTCTTC	CASSLGHSQFF
-	TRBV28	-	TRBJ2-2	TGTGCCAGCAGTTTGTTCAACGGGGAGCTGTTTTTT	CASSLFNGELFF
few	TRBV6-6	TRBD2	TRBJ2-3	TGTGCCAGCAAAGCGGGAGAGTCGAGCACAGATACGCAGTATTTT	CASKAGESSTDTQYF
many	TRBV11-2	-	TRBJ2-3	TGTGCCAGCAGCTTCACAGGGTACCCCACAGATACGCAGTATTTT	CASSFTGYPTDTQYF
few	TRBV5-6	TRBD2	TRBJ2-1	TGTGCCAGCAGCGGGGGACTAGCAGCCTACAATGAGCAGTTCTTC	CASSGGLAAYNEQFF
many	TRBV7-8	-	TRBJ2-7	TGTGCCAGCAGCTTAAACCCCTACGAGCAGTACTTC	CASSLNPYEQYF
-	TRBV30	-	TRBJ2-1	TGTGCCTGGAGTGTACTGTCGGTGGATGAGCAGTTCTTC	CAWSVLSVDEQFF
-	TRBV5-6	TRBD1	TRBJ2-2	TGTGCCAGCAGCTTGGACAGGGGGGAAGCCGGTGAGCTGTTTTTT	CASSLDRGEAGELFF
-	TRBV6-5	-	TRBJ2-6	TGTGCCAGCCAGGGACATTTATCCTCTTCTGGGGCCAACCTCCTGACTTTC	CASQGHLSSSGANLLTF
many	TRBV6-2/TRBV6-3	-	TRBJ2-4	TGTGCCAGCAGTAAGGGCCTCGCCAAAAACATTCAGTACTTC	CASSKGLAKNIQYF